This TCR beta chain originates from a study of identical twins. TCRdb analysed the 5' RACE reads with MiXCR anew, one entry per CDR3 protein. Of approximately 700,000 distinct CDR3 sequences in the sample, 15% to 20% were seen once. This clonotype has just a few counts. Trimming shortened V by 5 bases and J by 2 bases, and 12 bases separated the two germline ends. This CDR3 has 13 amino acids. Germline V gives CDR1 DFQATT, CDR2 SNEGSKA (reference sequence). These data were likewise used in another study, on T cells expressing NK-cell markers.

This rearrangement joins TRBV20-1 to TRBJ1-1, with TRBD1 as a possible D gene (6 bases). The receptor was derived from a woman aged 18-29 years in good health. The sample comprised PBMCs. DNA for the CDR3: TGCAGTGCTGGGAACAGGGTAAACACTGAAGCTTTCTTT. Its protein product is CSAGNRVNTEAFF.